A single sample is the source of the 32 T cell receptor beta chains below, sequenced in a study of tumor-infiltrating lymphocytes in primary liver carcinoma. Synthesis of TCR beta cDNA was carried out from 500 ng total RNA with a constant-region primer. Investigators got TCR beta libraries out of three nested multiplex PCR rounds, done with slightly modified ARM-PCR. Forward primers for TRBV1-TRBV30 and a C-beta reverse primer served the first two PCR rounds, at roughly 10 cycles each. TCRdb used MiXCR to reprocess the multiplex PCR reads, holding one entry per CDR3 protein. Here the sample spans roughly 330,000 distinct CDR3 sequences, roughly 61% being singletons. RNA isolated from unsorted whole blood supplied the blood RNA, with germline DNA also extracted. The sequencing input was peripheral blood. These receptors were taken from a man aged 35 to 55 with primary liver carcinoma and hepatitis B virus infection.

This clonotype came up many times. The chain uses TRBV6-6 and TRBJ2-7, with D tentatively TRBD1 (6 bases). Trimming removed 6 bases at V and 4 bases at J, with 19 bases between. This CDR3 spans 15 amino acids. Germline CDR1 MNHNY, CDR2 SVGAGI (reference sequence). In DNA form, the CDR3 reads TGTGCCAGCAGCCACGGAGGACAGCGTGGGTACGAGCAGTACTTC. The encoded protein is CASSHGGQRGYEQYF.

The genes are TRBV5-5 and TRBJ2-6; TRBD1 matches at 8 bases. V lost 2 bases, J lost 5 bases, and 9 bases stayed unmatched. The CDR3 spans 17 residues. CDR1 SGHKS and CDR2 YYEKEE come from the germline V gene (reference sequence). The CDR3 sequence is CASSLWTGLTRANVLTF. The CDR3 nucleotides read TGTGCCAGCAGCTTATGGACAGGGCTTACTAGGGCCAACGTCCTGACTTTC.

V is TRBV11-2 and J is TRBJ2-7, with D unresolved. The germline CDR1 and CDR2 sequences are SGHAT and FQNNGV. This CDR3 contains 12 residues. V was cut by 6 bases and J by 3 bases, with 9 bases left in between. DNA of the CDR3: TGTGCCAGCAGTCCCGGGTGCTACGAGCAGTACTTC. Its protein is CASSPGCYEQYF.

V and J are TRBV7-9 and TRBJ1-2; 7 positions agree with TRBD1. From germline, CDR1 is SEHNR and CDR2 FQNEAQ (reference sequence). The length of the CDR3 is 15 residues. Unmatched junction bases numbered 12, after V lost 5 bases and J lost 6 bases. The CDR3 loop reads CASSRAGTDRDGYTF. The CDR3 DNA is TGTGCCAGCAGCCGAGCGGGTACCGACAGGGATGGCTACACCTTC.

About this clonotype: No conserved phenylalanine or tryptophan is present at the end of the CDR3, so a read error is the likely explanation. CDR3 sequence reads: CASSTIRGSGNTIYL. The CDR3 bases are TGTGCCAGCAGCACCATCAGGGGCTCTGGAAACACCATATATCTT. J is TRBJ1-3 and V is TRBV11-2, with a weak D call TRBD1 (6 bases). The CDR3 has 15 residues. Between the trimmed V and J ends, which lost 5 bases and 0 bases, there was a span of 11 bases. Per germline, CDR1 SGHAT and CDR2 FQNNGV.

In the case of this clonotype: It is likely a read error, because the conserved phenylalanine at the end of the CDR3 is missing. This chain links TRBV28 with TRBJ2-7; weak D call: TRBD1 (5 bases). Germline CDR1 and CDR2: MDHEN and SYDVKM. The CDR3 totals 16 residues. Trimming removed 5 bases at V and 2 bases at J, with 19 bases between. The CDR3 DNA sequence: TGTGCCAGCAGTGCCCCCTCCAAGGGGCTCACCTACGAGCAGTACTAC. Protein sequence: CASSAPSKGLTYEQYY.

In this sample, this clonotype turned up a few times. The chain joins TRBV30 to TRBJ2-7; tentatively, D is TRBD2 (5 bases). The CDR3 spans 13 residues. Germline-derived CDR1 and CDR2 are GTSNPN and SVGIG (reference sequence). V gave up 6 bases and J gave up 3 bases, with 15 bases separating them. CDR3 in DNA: TGTGCCTGCACACGGGGATCAGTCTACGAGCAGTACTTC. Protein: CACTRGSVYEQYF.

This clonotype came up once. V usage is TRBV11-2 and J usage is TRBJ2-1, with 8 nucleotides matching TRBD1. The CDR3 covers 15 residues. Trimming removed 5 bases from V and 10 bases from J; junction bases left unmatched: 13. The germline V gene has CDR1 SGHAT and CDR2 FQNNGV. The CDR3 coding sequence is TGTGCCAGCAGCGCACGGACAGGGATTCCCGACGAGCAGTTCTTC. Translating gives CASSARTGIPDEQFF.

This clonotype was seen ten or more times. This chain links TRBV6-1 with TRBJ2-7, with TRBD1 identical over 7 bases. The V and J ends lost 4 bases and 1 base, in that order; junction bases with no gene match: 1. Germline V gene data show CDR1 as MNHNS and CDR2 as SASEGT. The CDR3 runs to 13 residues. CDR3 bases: TGTGCCAGCAGTGGGGGACAGTCCTACGAGCAGTACTTC. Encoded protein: CASSGGQSYEQYF.

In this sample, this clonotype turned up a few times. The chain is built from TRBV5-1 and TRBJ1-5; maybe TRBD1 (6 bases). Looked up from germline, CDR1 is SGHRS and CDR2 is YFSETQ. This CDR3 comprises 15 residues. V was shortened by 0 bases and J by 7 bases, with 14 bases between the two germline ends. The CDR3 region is CASSLDGGATQPQHF. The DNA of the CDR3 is TGCGCCAGCAGCTTGGACGGGGGGGCCACGCAGCCCCAGCATTTT.

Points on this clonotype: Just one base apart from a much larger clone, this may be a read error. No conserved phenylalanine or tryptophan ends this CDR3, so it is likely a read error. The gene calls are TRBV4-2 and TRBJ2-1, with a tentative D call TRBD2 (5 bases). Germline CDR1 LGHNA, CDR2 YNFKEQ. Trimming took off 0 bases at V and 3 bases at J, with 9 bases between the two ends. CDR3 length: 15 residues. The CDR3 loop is CASSQDQRIYNEQFL. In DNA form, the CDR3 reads TGTGCCAGCAGCCAAGATCAGCGGATCTACAATGAGCAGTTCCTC.

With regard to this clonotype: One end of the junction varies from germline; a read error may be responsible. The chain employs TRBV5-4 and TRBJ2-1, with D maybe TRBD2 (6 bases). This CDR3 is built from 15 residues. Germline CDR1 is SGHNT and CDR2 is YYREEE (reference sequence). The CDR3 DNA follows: TGTGCCAGCAGCTCAGGGCAGCGGGCCCATAATGAGCAGCTCTTC. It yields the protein CASSSGQRAHNEQLF. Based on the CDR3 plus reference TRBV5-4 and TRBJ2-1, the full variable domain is ETGVTQSPTHLIKTRGQQVTLRCSSQSGHNTVSWYQQALGQGPQFIFQYYREEENGRGNFPPRFSGLQFPNYSSELNVNALELDDSALYLCASSSGQRAHNEQLFGPGTRLTVL.

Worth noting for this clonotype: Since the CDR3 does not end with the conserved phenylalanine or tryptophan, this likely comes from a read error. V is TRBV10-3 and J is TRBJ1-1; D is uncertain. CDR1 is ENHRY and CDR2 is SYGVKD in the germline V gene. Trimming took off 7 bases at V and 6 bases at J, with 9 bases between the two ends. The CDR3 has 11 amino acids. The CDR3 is CAIKEGPEAFI. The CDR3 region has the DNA TGTGCCATCAAGGAAGGACCTGAAGCTTTCATT.

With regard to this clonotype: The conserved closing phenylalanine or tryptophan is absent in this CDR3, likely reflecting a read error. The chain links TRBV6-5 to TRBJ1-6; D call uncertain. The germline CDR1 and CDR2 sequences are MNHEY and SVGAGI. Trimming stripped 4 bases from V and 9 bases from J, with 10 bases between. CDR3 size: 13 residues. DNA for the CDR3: TGTGCCAGCAGTTTGCGGGCGGTTTCACCCCTCCACTCT. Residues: CASSLRAVSPLHS.

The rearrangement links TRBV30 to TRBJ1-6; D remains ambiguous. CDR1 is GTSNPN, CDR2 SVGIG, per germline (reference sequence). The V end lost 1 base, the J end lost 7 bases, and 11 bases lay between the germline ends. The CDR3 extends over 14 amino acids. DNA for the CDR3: TGTGCCTGGAGTGCACACGCTTGGAATTCACCCCTCCACTTT. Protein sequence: CAWSAHAWNSPLHF.

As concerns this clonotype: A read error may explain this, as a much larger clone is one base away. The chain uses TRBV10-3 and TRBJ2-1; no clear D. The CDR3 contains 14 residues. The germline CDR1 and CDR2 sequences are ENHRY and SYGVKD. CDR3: CTISESTANNEQFF. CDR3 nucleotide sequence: TGTACCATCAGTGAGTCAACAGCCAACAATGAGCAGTTCTTC.

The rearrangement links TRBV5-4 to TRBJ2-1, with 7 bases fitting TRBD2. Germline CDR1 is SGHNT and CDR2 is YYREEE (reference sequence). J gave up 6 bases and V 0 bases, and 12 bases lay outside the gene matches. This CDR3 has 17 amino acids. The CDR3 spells CASSLEGVPPGGNEQFF. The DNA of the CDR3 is TGTGCCAGCAGCTTGGAAGGGGTTCCGCCGGGAGGCAATGAGCAGTTCTTC.

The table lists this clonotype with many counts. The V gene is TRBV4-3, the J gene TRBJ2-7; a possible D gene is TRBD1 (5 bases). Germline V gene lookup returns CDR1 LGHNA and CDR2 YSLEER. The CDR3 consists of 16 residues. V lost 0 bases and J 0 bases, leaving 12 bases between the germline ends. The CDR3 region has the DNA TGCGCCAGCAGCCAAGATCTGAGACAGCCCTCCTACGAGCAGTACTTC. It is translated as CASSQDLRQPSYEQYF.

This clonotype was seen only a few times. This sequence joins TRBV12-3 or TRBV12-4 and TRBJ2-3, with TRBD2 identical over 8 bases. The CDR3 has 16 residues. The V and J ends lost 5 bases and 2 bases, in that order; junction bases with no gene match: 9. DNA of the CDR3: TGTGCCAGCAGTCGACCTGACGGACTAGCCACAGATACGCAGTATTTT. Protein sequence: CASSRPDGLATDTQYF.

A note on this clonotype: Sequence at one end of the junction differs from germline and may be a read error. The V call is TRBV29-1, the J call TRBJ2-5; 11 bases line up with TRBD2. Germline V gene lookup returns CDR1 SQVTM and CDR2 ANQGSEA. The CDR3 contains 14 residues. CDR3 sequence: CSFTGTSGQETQYF. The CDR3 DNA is TGCAGCTTTACCGGGACTAGCGGACAAGAAACCCAGTACTTC.

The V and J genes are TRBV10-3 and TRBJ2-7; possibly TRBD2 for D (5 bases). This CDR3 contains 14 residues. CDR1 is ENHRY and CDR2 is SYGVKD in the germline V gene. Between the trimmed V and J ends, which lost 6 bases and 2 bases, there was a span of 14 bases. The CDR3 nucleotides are TGTGCCATCAGGAGTGGGCTAGCCCCCTACGAGCAGTACTTC. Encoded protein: CAIRSGLAPYEQYF.

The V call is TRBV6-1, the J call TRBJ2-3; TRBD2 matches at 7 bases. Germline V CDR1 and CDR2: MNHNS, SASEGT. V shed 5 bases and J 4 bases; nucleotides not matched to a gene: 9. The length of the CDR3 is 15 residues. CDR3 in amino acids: CASSTTSETPDTQYF. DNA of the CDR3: TGTGCCAGCAGTACAACTAGCGAGACCCCAGATACGCAGTATTTT.

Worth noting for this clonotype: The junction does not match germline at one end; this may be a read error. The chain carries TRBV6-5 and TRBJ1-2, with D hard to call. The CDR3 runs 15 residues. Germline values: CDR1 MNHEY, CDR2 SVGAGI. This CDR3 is CANSYSSSGNYGYTF. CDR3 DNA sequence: TGTGCCAACAGTTACTCTTCGTCGGGTAACTATGGCTACACTTTC.

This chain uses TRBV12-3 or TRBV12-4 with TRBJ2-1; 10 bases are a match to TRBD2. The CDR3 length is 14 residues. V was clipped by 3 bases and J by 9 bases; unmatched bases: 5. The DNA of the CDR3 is TGTGCCAGCAGTTTGATGTCTAGCGGGGGTGAGCAGTTCTTC. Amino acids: CASSLMSSGGEQFF.

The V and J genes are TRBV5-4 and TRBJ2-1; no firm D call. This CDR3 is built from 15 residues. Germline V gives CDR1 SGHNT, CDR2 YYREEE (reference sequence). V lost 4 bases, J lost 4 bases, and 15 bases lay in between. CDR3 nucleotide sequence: TGTGCCAGCAGCCCCGCCGGGCTCGGGTACAATGAGCAGTTCTTC. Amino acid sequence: CASSPAGLGYNEQFF.

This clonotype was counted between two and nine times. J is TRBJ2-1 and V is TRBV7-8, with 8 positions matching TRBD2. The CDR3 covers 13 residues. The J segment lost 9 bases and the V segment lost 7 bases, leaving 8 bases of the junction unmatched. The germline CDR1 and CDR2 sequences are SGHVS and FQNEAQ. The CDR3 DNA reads TGTGCCAGCATCATAGCGGGAAAAGCTGAGCAGTTCTTC. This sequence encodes CASIIAGKAEQFF.

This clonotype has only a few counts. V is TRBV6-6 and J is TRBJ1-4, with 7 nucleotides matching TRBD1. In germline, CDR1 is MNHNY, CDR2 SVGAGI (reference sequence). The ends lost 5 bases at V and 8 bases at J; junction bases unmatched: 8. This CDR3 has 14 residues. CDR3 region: CASSRQGGEEKLFF. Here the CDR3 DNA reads TGTGCCAGCAGTCGACAGGGTGGGGAGGAAAAACTGTTTTTT.

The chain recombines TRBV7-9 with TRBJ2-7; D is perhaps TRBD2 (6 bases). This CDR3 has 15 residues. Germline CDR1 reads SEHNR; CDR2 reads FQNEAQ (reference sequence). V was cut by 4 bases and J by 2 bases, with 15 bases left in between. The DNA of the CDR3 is TGTGCCAGCAGCTCCCTGGCGGAGGGCACCTACGAGCAGTACTTC. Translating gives CASSSLAEGTYEQYF.

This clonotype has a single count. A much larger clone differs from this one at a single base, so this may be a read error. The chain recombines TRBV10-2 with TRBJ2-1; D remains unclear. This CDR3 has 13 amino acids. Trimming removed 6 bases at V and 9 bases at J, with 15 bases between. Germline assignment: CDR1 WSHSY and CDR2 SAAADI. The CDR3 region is CASSNPTVAEQFF. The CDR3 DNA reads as TGCGCCAGCAGCAACCCGACGGTCGCTGAGCAGTTCTTC.

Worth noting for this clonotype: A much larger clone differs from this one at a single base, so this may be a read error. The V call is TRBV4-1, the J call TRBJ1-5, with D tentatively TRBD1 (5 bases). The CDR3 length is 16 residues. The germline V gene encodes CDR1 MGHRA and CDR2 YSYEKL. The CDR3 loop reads CASSQDDSGAGQPHHF. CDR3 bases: TGCGCCAGCAGCCAAGATGACAGCGGGGCTGGTCAGCCCCATCATTTT.

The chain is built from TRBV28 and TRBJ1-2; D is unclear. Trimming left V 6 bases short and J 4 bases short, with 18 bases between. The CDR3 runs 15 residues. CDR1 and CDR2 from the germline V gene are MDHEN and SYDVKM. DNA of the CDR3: TGTGCCAGCAGCTTACCAGCAGGTTCTAGCTATGGCTACACCTTC. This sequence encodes CASSLPAGSSYGYTF.

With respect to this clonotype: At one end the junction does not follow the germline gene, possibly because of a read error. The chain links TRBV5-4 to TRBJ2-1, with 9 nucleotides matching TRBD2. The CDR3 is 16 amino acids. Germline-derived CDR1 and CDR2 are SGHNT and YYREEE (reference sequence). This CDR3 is CASSLAAAGGGNGQFF. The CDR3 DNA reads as TGTGCCAGCAGCTTGGCTGCTGCGGGAGGGGGGAATGGGCAGTTCTTC. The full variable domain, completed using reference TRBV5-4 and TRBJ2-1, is ETGVTQSPTHLIKTRGQQVTLRCSSQSGHNTVSWYQQALGQGPQFIFQYYREEENGRGNFPPRFSGLQFPNYSSELNVNALELDDSALYLCASSLAAAGGGNGQFFGPGTRLTVL.